This T cell receptor beta chain was profiled in a study of neurological immune-mediated disorders. Study-wide results and caveats: The level of TCR clonal expansion was highest in patients with HTLV-1-associated myelopathy and lowest in multiple sclerosis, where it fell below the level seen in healthy controls. A possible signature was seen in one related-CDR3 cluster, into which phylogenetic grouping placed the repertoires of 18 of 34 multiple sclerosis patients.

As to this clonotype: Antigen specificity is unknown.

Time point denoted: longitudinal time-point 3. Unsorted libraries were prepared from 2 million PBMCs held at -80 C. A single record per CDR3 protein comes from TCRdb applying MiXCR to the 5' RACE reads. The sample holds approximately 89,000 distinct CDR3 sequences, about 4% seen once. CDR1 and CDR2 (germline): SEHNR, FQNEAQ (reference sequence). The V end was cut by 5 bases, the J end by 2 bases, with 9 bases between. CDR3 length: 14 residues. This sequence joins TRBV7-9 and TRBJ1-4; no clear D. Sequencing used PBMCs. The sequence came from a woman aged 55-70 years with multiple sclerosis. CDR3 amino acids: CASSLVGTNEKLFF. CDR3 bases: TGTGCCAGCAGCCTGGTGGGGACTAATGAAAAACTGTTTTTT.